These T cell receptor beta chains were read from a single sample in a study of blood T cells in healthy people across ages. TCRdb recomputed calls from the 5' RACE reads with MiXCR, one row per CDR3 protein. The top ten clones hold approximately 2.1% of a sample with 1.5 million to 2 million distinct CDR3 sequences, roughly 52% of them seen once. Sequenced sample: blood. The receptors were sampled from a woman in her thirties or forties in good health. Both conserved end residues are part of each CDR3. The D gene is left open where the match is weak. Size tells how often a clone was seen (once, few, many) or the class of an expanded clone, and some rows leave it out.

NA	NA	TRBV28	TRBJ1-2	TGTGCCACTTCCAGGCCCGCAGGATTTACCTATGGCTACACCTTC	CATSRPAGFTYGYTF
few	NA	TRBV6-5	TRBJ2-5	TGTGCCAGCAGTTACCAGGCAGGGAGGGAGACCCAGTACTTC	CASSYQAGRETQYF
NA	NA	TRBV6-6	TRBJ2-5	TGTGCCAGCAGTTCTGCGACTGGGGTGGTTGAGACCCAGTACTTC	CASSSATGVVETQYF
few	NA	TRBV7-6	TRBJ1-2	TGTGCCAGCAGCTTAGATCCAAGAAACTATGGCTACACCTTC	CASSLDPRNYGYTF
few	NA	TRBV19	TRBJ1-5	TGTGCCAGTAACCAGGGCAATCAGCCCCAGCATTTT	CASNQGNQPQHF
NA	NA	TRBV19	TRBJ1-5	TGTGCCAGTAGTAGAGACATTCAGCCCCAGCATTTT	CASSRDIQPQHF
NA	TRBD2	TRBV6-5	TRBJ2-5	TGTGCCAGCAGTTACGGGGGACTAGGATGGGAGACCCAGTACTTC	CASSYGGLGWETQYF
NA	NA	TRBV4-1	TRBJ1-2	TGCGCCAGCAGCCAAGCGGACAGCCCAAACTATGGCTACACCTTC	CASSQADSPNYGYTF
few	TRBD1	TRBV7-9	TRBJ2-1	TGTGCCAGCAGCTCCACCCGCGGGACAGGCGTTTCCTTCTCCTACAATGAGCAGTTCTTC	CASSSTRGTGVSFSYNEQFF
few	NA	TRBV20-1	TRBJ2-1	TGCAGTGCTAGGGATAGCGGTGGGGGCTCCTACAATGAGCAGTTCTTC	CSARDSGGGSYNEQFF
few	NA	TRBV5-1	TRBJ1-1	TGCGCCACCCAGGGAGGGGCGCAAACTGAAGCTTTCTTT	CATQGGAQTEAFF
many	NA	TRBV12-3/TRBV12-4	TRBJ1-1	TGTGCCAGCAGCTTATCGAACACTGAAGCTTTCTTT	CASSLSNTEAFF
few	NA	TRBV12-3/TRBV12-4	TRBJ1-2	TGTGCCAGCAACCCGCCGGGACAAGATGGCTACACCTTC	CASNPPGQDGYTF
few	TRBD2	TRBV5-1	TRBJ2-1	TGCGCCAGCAGCCCGGGACTAGGAGGGGACAATGAGCAGTTCTTC	CASSPGLGGDNEQFF
many	NA	TRBV20-1	TRBJ1-6	TGCAGTGCGCAGGGGTATACAGCGATCACCTCGCCCCTCCACTTT	CSAQGYTAITSPLHF
NA	TRBD2	TRBV7-8	TRBJ2-3	TGTGCCAGCAGCTTAGTTAACCGGGGGGGCGAGACAGATACGCAGTATTTT	CASSLVNRGGETDTQYF
NA	NA	TRBV6-2/TRBV6-3	TRBJ2-4	TGTGCCAGCAGTTACTCCCCAGGCAAAAACATTCAGTACTTC	CASSYSPGKNIQYF
NA	TRBD1	TRBV20-1	TRBJ2-7	TGCAGTGCCCGGACAGGGGGCGGACACGAGCAGTACTTC	CSARTGGGHEQYF
NA	TRBD1	TRBV12-3/TRBV12-4	TRBJ2-5	TGTGCCAGCAGCAGGACAGGGAAGGGTTCGGAGACCCAGTACTTC	CASSRTGKGSETQYF
NA	NA	TRBV4-1	TRBJ2-3	TGCGCCAGCAGCCAAGGATTGGGGAGAGATACGCAGTATTTT	CASSQGLGRDTQYF
few	NA	TRBV12-3/TRBV12-4	TRBJ2-5	TGTGCCAGCAGTGTAGTTCAGGGGGAGACCCAGTACTTC	CASSVVQGETQYF
few	NA	TRBV11-1	TRBJ2-3	TGTGCCAGCAGCTTAATTGCGGGGCTTAGCACAGATACGCAGTATTTT	CASSLIAGLSTDTQYF
few	NA	TRBV7-2	TRBJ1-5	TGTGCCAGCAGCTTAGTACCGTCCTCCAATCAGCCCCAGCATTTT	CASSLVPSSNQPQHF
NA	TRBD1	TRBV12-3/TRBV12-4	TRBJ2-3	TGTGCCAGCAGTCTCCGGGACAGGGGTGAAGATACGCAGTATTTT	CASSLRDRGEDTQYF
few	TRBD2	TRBV10-2	TRBJ2-7	TGCGCCAGCAGTGAGAGTATAGGACTAGCGAACTACGAGCAGTACTTC	CASSESIGLANYEQYF
once	NA	TRBV7-9	TRBJ2-7	TGTGCCAGCAGTCACAGACAGGCGCCCTACGAGCAGTACTTC	CASSHRQAPYEQYF
NA	NA	TRBV7-2	TRBJ1-2	TGTGCCAGCAGCTTAGGGGCCGGGGGTGATGGCTACACCTTC	CASSLGAGGDGYTF
NA	TRBD1	TRBV6-6	TRBJ2-1	TGTGCCGGTCAAACCGGGACAGGGGACAATGAGCAGTTCTTC	CAGQTGTGDNEQFF
NA	TRBD2	TRBV2	TRBJ2-1	TGTGCCAGCAGTGATCCTAGCGGGGGGAATGAGCAGTTCTTC	CASSDPSGGNEQFF
NA	NA	TRBV28	TRBJ2-5	TGTGCCAGCAGTTTAGCCACCGCGGGGAACCAAGAGACCCAGTACTTC	CASSLATAGNQETQYF
NA	NA	TRBV20-1	TRBJ1-2	TGCAGTGCTAGAGTTAGGGGGAAAGGAGGCTATGGCTACACCTTC	CSARVRGKGGYGYTF
NA	NA	TRBV6-2/TRBV6-3	TRBJ2-1	TGTGCCAGCAGTTCCCCCCAGGGAACTTCCTACAATGAGCAGTTCTTC	CASSSPQGTSYNEQFF
once	NA	TRBV13	TRBJ1-4	TGTGCCAGCAGCTTCGGATCAAGGGGAACTAATGAAAAACTGTTTTTT	CASSFGSRGTNEKLFF
NA	NA	TRBV29-1	TRBJ1-2	TGCAGCGTTGAAGTGGTAGCAGCGTATGGCTACACCTTC	CSVEVVAAYGYTF
NA	TRBD1	TRBV4-3	TRBJ2-3	TGCGCCAGCAGCCCCGGGCAGGGGGTAAATACGCAGTATTTT	CASSPGQGVNTQYF
NA	NA	TRBV15	TRBJ2-1	TGTGCCACCAGCAGCCCCGGGGTAGGGAAAAATGAGCAGTTCTTC	CATSSPGVGKNEQFF
NA	NA	TRBV7-9	TRBJ2-1	TGTGCCAGCAGCCCAGCCGCTCGGGTCAGCGGACCGTCCTACAATGAGCAGTTCTTC	CASSPAARVSGPSYNEQFF
once	NA	TRBV4-3	TRBJ1-5	TGCGCCAGCAGCCAAGATTTCAGGCAGCCCCAGCATTTT	CASSQDFRQPQHF
few	TRBD2	TRBV20-1	TRBJ2-7	TGCAGTGCTAGAGATGCAGGACTAGCGGGCCTAAACGGGGCCCCAAGTTCCTACGAGCAGTACTTC	CSARDAGLAGLNGAPSSYEQYF
few	NA	TRBV7-2	TRBJ2-1	TGTGCCAGCAGCTTTAGTCGGGGTTCCTACAATGAGCAGTTCTTC	CASSFSRGSYNEQFF
NA	TRBD1	TRBV28	TRBJ2-7	TGTGCCAGCCGACCACAGGGGAGCGCCGGGCTCAACGAGCAGTACTTC	CASRPQGSAGLNEQYF
NA	NA	TRBV20-1	TRBJ1-2	TGCAGTGCCATCCAGTCGGGGACTGCCGAAAACTATGGCTACACCTTC	CSAIQSGTAENYGYTF
few	TRBD1	TRBV12-3/TRBV12-4	TRBJ2-7	TGTGCCAGCAGTGACAGGGGGAGGCTCTACGAGCAGTACTTC	CASSDRGRLYEQYF
NA	NA	TRBV3-1	TRBJ2-3	TGTGCCGACGCACGGCGGAACACAGATACGCAGTATTTT	CADARRNTDTQYF
NA	TRBD1	TRBV7-6	TRBJ2-1	TGTGCCAGCAGCTTAGGCCGGGACAGACACAATGAGCAGTTCTTC	CASSLGRDRHNEQFF
once	NA	TRBV4-1	TRBJ1-5	TGCGCCAGCAGCCGCTACCAGGGCCAGGCCAATCAGCCCCAGCATTTT	CASSRYQGQANQPQHF
NA	NA	TRBV27	TRBJ2-7	TGTGCCAGCAGTTTATCTGGGGACGGCGGGGACGAGCAGTACTTC	CASSLSGDGGDEQYF
NA	NA	TRBV6-5	TRBJ1-6	TGTGCCAGCAGAGACCAGGGGAGGGGATTACCCCTCCACTTT	CASRDQGRGLPLHF
few	NA	TRBV28	TRBJ2-3	TGTGCCAGCAGTTTACCCCGGCAGGGGCCAGATACGCAGTATTTT	CASSLPRQGPDTQYF
NA	NA	TRBV6-5	TRBJ1-1	TGTGCCAGCAACGACCCGGTGGGGGTCGGGGGCACTGAAGCTTTCTTT	CASNDPVGVGGTEAFF
NA	TRBD1	TRBV28	TRBJ2-6	TGTGCCAGCAGTGAGACCGGGACAGGCTTATCTGGGGCCAACGTCCTGACTTTC	CASSETGTGLSGANVLTF
NA	NA	TRBV28	TRBJ1-2	TGTGCCAGCAGTTCACCACGGAAATCTAACTATGGCTACACCTTC	CASSSPRKSNYGYTF
NA	NA	TRBV6-1	TRBJ1-2	TGTGCCAGCAGTGAGTTCGATGGCTACACCTTC	CASSEFDGYTF